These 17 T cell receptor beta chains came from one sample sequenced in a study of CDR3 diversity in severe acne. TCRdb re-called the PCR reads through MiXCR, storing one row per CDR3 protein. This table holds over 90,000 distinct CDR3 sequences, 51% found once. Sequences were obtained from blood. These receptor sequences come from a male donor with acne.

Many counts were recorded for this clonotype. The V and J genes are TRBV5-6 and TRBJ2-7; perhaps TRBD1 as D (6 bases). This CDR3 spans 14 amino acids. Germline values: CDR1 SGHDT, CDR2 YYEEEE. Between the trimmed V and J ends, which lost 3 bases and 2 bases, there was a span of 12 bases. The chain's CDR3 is CASSSTGSAYEQYF. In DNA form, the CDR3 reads TGTGCCAGCAGCTCGACAGGTTCGGCCTACGAGCAGTACTTC.

The CDR3 DNA is TGTGCCGCCAGGGCGGGAGGGCCAGTTCGGGAGCAGTTCTTC. This gives the protein CAARAGGPVREQFF. The rearrangement joins TRBV6-5 to TRBJ2-1; TRBD2 aligns across 9 bases. CDR3 length equals 14 residues. With 11 bases clipped from V and 10 bases from J, the junction kept 15 bases outside the gene matches. Germline V gives CDR1 MNHEY, CDR2 SVGAGI.

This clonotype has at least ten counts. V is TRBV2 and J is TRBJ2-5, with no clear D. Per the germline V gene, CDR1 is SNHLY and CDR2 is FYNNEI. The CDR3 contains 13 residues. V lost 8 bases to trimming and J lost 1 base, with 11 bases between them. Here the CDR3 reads CASLRQAQETQYF. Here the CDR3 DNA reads TGTGCCAGCTTGAGACAAGCCCAAGAGACCCAGTACTTC.

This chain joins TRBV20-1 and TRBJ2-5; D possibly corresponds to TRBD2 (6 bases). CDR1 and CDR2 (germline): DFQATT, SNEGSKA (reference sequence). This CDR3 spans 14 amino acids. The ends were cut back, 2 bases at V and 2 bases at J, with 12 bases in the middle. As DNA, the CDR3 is TGCAGTGCTAGAAGGCGGGACGTACAAGAGACCCAGTACTTC. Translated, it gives CSARRRDVQETQYF.

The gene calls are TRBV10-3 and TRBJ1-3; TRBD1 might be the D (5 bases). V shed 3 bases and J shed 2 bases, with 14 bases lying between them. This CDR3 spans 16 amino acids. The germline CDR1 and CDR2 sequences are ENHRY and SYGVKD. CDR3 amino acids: CAISDPGGTPGNTIYF. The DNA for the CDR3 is TGTGCCATCAGTGATCCGGGCGGGACGCCTGGAAACACCATATATTTT.

DNA of the CDR3: TGTGCCAGCAGTCCCTGGGACAGCTATGGCTACACCTTC. The encoded protein is CASSPWDSYGYTF. The V gene is TRBV28, the J gene TRBJ1-2, with 7 bases fitting TRBD1. CDR1 is MDHEN and CDR2 is SYDVKM in the germline V gene. The CDR3 length is 13 residues. With 5 bases clipped from V and 4 bases from J, the junction kept 4 bases outside the gene matches.

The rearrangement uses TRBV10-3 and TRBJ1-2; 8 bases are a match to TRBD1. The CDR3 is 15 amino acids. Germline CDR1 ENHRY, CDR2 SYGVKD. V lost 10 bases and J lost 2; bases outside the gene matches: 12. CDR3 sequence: CASSQYGQGNYGYTF. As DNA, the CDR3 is TGTGCCAGCAGCCAATACGGACAGGGCAACTATGGCTACACCTTC.

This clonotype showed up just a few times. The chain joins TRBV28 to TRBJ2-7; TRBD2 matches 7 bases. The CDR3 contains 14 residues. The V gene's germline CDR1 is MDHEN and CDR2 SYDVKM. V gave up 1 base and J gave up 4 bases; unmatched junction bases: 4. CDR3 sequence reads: CASSLYGGGYEQYF. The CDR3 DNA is TGTGCCAGCAGTTTATACGGGGGAGGGTACGAGCAGTACTTC. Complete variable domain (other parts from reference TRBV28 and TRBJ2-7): DVKVTQSSRYLVKRTGEKVFLECVQDMDHENMFWYRQDPGLGLRLIYFSYDVKMKEKGDIPEGYSVSREKKERFSLILESASTNQTSMYLCASSLYGGGYEQYFGPGTRLTVT.

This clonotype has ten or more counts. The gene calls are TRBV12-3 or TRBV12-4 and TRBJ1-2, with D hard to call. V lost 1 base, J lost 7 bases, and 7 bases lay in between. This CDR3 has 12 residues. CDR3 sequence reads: CASSLGGFGYTF. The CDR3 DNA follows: TGTGCCAGCAGTTTAGGAGGGTTTGGCTACACCTTC.

CDR3 residues: CASSLQGDSNQPQHF. In DNA, the CDR3 is TGTGCCAGCAGCTTACAAGGGGATAGCAATCAGCCCCAGCATTTT. The chain recombines TRBV7-9 with TRBJ1-5; D possibly corresponds to TRBD1 (5 bases). The CDR3 sequence is 15 residues long. The V end was cut by 2 bases, the J end by 0 bases, with 8 bases between. Germline CDR1 SEHNR, CDR2 FQNEAQ (reference sequence).

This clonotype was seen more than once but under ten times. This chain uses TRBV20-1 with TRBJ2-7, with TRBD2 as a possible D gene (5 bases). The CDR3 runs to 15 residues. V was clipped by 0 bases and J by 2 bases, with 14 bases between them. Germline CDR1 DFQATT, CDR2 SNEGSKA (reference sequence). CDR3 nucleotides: TGCAGTGCTAGAGATCATGGCAGTAGCGCCTACGAGCAGTACTTC. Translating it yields CSARDHGSSAYEQYF.

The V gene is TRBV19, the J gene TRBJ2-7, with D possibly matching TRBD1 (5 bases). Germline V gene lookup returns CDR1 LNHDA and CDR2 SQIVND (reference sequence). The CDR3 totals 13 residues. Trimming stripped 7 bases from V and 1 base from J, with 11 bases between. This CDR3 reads CASTQAGSYEQYF. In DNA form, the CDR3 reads TGTGCCAGTACGCAGGCAGGGTCCTACGAGCAGTACTTC.

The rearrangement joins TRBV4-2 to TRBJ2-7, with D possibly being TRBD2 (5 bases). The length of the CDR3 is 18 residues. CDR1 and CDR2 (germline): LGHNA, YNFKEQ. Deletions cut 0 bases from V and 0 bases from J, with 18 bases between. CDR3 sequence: CASSQDDSRKSGSYEQYF. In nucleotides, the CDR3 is TGTGCCAGCAGCCAAGATGATTCCCGCAAAAGCGGCTCCTACGAGCAGTACTTC.

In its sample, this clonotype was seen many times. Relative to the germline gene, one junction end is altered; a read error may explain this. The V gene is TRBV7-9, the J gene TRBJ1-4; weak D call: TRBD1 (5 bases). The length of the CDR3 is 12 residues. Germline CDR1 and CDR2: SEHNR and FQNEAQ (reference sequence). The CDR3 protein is CASSLTGEDTNF. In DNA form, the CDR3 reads TGTGCCAGCAGCTTAACTGGTGAGGACACGAACTTT.

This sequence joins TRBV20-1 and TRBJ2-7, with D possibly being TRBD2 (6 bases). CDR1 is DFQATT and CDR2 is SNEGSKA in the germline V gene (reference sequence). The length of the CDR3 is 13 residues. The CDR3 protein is CSARGRSDYGQYV. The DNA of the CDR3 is TGCAGTGCTAGAGGGCGGTCGGACTACGGGCAGTACGTC.

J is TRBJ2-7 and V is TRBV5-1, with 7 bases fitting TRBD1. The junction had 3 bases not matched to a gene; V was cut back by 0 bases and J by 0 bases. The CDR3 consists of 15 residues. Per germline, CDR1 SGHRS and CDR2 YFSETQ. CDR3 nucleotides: TGCGCCAGCAGCTTGGCGGGACAGAGCTCCTACGAGCAGTACTTC. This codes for CASSLAGQSSYEQYF.

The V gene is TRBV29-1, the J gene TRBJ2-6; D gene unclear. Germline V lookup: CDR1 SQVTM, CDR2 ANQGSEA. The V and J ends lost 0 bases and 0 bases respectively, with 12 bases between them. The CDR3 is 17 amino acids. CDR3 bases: TGCAGCGTTGAAGAAAGGCAGACCTCCTCTGGGGCCAACGTCCTGACTTTC. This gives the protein CSVEERQTSSGANVLTF.